A single sample is the source of the 2 T cell receptor beta chains below, sequenced in a study of cytomegalovirus exposure and HLA in healthy donors. A multiplex PCR was run with 60 Vbeta primers and 13 Jbeta primers. Sequenced by immunoSEQ multiplex PCR; TCRdb stores in-frame clones only, minus some. The sample holds about 140,000 clones, approximately 61% seen once. Source material: PBMCs. The receptors derive from a human donor in good health.

This clone came up a few times. CDR3 in amino acids: CASSPDRNSYEQYF. The DNA for the CDR3 is TGTGCCAGCTCACCAGACAGGAACTCCTACGAGCAGTACTTC. The chain recombines TRBV18 with TRBJ2-5; possible D gene TRBD1, 6 bases. Judging by the DNA end, TRBJ2-7 fits better; the J call may be wrong. The CDR3 length is 14 residues. Per germline, CDR1 KGHSH and CDR2 LQKENI.

The chain recombines TRBV7-9 with TRBJ2-7; 7 bases fit TRBD1. From germline, CDR1 is SEHNR and CDR2 FQNEAQ (reference sequence). Germline trimming cut 4 bases from V and 7 bases from J; bases unmatched to any gene: 1. The CDR3 is 11 amino acids. The CDR3 is CASSSQGEQYF. CDR3 DNA: TGTGCCAGCAGCTCACAGGGGGAGCAGTACTTC.